This T cell receptor (beta chain) was recovered during a study of CD8+ T cells in alopecia areata. Study context: Treated patients were given 5 to 10 mg oral tofacitinib twice daily.

Those with alopecia areata gave lesional scalp punch biopsies and peripheral blood. As the sequencing template, cDNA was produced by extracting RNA and reverse transcribing it. Only in-frame clones appear in the TCRdb table, and some are missing; sequencing was by immunoSEQ multiplex PCR. The table lists over 150,000 clones, roughly 59% of them singletons. Notes on this clone: Its antigen is unknown.

Whole-study results and caveats: Researchers reported that TCR sharing among patients proved less clear than in mice, possibly HLA-linked.

This TCR derives from a human donor with alopecia areata. Sample: CD4+ T cells sorted from blood, taken at week 0.

This chain's CDR3 is CASVDKHYGYTF. CDR3 coding DNA: TGTGCCAGTGTTGACAAGCATTATGGCTACACCTTC. The gene calls are TRBV19 and TRBJ1-2; D not certain. Trimming stripped 8 bases from V and 5 bases from J, with 12 bases between. CDR1 and CDR2 from the germline V gene are LNHDA and SQIVND (reference sequence). This CDR3 region has 12 residues. The variable domain in full, completed from reference TRBV19 and TRBJ1-2, reads DGGITQSPKYLFRKEGQNVTLSCEQNLNHDAMYWYRQDPGQGLRLIYYSQIVNDFQKGDIAEGYSVSREKKESFPLTVTSAQKNPTAFYLCASVDKHYGYTFGSGTRLTVV.